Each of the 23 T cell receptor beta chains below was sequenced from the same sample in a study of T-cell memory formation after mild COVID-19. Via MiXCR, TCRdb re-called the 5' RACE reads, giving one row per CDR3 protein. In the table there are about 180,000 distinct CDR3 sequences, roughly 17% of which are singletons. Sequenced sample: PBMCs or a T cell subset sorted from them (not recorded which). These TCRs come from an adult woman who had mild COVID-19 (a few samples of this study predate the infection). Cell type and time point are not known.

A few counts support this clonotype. The chain's CDR3 is CASSFGTGEETQYF. The DNA of the CDR3 is TGCGCCAGCAGCTTCGGGACAGGGGAAGAGACCCAGTACTTC. V and J are TRBV5-1 and TRBJ2-5; 10 bases map to TRBD1. This CDR3 region has 14 residues. Germline CDR1 SGHRS, CDR2 YFSETQ. The V and J ends lost 2 bases and 3 bases, in that order; junction bases with no gene match: 1. Based on the CDR3 plus reference TRBV5-1 and TRBJ2-5, the full variable domain is KAGVTQTPRYLIKTRGQQVTLSCSPISGHRSVSWYQQTPGQGLQFLFEYFSETQRNKGNFPGRFSGRQFSNSRSEMNVSTLELGDSALYLCASSFGTGEETQYFGPGTRLLVL.

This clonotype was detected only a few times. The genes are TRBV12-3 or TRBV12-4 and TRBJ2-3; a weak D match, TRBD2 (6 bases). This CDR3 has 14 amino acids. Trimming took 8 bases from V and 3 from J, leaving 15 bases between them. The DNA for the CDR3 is TGTGCCAGCGCTTTTGGCGGGGTGACAGATACGCAGTATTTT. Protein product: CASAFGGVTDTQYF.

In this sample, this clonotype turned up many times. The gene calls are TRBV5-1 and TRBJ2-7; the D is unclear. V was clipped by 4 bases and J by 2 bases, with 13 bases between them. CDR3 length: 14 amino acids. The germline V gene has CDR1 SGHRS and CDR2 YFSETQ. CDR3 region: CASSLSAGTYEQYF. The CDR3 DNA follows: TGCGCCAGCAGCCTCTCGGCAGGTACCTACGAGCAGTACTTC.

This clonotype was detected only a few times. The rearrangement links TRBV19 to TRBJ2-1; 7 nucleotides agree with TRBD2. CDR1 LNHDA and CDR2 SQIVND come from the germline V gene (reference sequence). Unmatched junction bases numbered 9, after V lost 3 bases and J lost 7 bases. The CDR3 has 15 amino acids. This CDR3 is CASSIRGREFNEQFF. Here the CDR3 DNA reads TGTGCCAGTAGTATTCGTGGGAGGGAGTTTAATGAGCAGTTCTTC.

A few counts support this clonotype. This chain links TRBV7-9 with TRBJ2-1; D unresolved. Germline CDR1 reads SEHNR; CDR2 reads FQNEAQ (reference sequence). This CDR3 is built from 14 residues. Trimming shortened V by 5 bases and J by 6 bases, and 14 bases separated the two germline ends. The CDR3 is CASSVRAATNEQFF. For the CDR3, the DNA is TGTGCCAGCAGCGTCCGGGCCGCAACCAATGAGCAGTTCTTC.

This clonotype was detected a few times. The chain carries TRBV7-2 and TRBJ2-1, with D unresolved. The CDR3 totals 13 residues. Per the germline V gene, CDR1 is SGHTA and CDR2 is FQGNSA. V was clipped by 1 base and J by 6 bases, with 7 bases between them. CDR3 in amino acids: CASSLVGVNEQFF. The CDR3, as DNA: TGTGCCAGCAGCTTAGTTGGGGTCAATGAGCAGTTCTTC. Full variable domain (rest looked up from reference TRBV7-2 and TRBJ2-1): GAGVSQSPSNKVTEKGKDVELRCDPISGHTALYWYRQSLGQGLEFLIYFQGNSAPDKSGLPSDRFSAERTGGSVSTLTIQRTQQEDSAVYLCASSLVGVNEQFFGPGTRLTVL.

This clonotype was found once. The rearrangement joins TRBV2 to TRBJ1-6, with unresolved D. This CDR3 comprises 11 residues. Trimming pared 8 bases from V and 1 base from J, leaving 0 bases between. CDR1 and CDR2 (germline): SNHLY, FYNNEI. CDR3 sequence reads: CASSYNSPLHF. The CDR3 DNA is TGTGCCAGCTCCTATAATTCACCCCTCCACTTT.

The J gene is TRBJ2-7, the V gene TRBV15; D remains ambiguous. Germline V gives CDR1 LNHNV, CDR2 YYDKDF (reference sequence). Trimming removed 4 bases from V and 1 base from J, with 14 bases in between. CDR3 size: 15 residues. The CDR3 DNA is TGTGCCACCAGCATACGGGTTAAGGATTCCTACGAGCAGTACTTC. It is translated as CATSIRVKDSYEQYF. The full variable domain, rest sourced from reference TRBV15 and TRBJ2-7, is DAMVIQNPRYQVTQFGKPVTLSCSQTLNHNVMYWYQQKSSQAPKLLFHYYDKDFNNEADTPDNFQSRRPNTSFCFLDIRSPGLGDTAMYLCATSIRVKDSYEQYFGPGTRLTVT.

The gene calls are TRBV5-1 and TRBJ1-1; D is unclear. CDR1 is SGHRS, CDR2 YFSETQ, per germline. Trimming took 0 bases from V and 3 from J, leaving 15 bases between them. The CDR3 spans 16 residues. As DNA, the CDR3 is TGCGCCAGCAGCTTGGGGGTCGACATAACGGACACTGAAGCTTTCTTT. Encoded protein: CASSLGVDITDTEAFF.

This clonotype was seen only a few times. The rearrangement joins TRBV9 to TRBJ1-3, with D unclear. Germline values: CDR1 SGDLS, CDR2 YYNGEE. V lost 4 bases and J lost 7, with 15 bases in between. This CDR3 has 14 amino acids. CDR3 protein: CASSPTGSINTIYF. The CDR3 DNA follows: TGTGCCAGCAGCCCGACGGGGTCCATTAACACCATATATTTT.

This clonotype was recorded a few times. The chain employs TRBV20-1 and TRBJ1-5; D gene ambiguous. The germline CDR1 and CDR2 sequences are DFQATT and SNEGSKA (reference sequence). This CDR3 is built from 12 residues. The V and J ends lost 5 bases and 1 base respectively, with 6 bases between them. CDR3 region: CSAGESNQPQHF. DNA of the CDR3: TGCAGTGCTGGTGAGAGCAATCAGCCCCAGCATTTT.

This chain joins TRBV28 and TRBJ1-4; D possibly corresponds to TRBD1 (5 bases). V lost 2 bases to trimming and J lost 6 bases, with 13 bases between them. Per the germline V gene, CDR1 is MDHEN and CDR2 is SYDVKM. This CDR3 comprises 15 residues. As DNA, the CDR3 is TGTGCCAGCAGTTTAGGCCGGGGCGGCGATGAAAAACTGTTTTTT. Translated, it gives CASSLGRGGDEKLFF.

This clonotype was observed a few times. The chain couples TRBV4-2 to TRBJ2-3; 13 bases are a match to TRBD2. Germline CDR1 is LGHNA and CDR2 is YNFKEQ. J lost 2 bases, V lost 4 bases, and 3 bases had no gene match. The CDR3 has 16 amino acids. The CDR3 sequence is CASSPTSGGTTDTQYF. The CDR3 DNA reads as TGTGCCAGCAGCCCGACTAGCGGGGGGACCACAGATACGCAGTATTTT.

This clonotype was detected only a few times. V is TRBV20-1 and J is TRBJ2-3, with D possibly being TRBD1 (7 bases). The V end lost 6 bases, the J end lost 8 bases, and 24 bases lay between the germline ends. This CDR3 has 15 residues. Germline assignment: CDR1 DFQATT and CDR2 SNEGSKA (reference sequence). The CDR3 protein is CSAPPTQGRSGTQYF. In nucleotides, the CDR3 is TGCAGTGCGCCGCCTACACAGGGGAGGTCGGGTACGCAGTATTTT.

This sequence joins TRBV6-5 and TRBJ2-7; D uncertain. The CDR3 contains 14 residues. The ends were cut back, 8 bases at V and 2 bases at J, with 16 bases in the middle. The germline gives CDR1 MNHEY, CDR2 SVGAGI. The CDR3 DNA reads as TGTGCCAGCGCCTCGCCGGGCCGAACCTACGAGCAGTACTTC. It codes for CASASPGRTYEQYF.

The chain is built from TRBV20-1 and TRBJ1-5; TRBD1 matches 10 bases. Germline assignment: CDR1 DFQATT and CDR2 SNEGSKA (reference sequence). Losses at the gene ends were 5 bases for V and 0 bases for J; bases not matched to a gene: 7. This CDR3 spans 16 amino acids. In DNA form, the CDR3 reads TGCAGTGCTGAGGGACAGGGGTACTATAGCAATCAGCCCCAGCATTTT. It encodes CSAEGQGYYSNQPQHF.

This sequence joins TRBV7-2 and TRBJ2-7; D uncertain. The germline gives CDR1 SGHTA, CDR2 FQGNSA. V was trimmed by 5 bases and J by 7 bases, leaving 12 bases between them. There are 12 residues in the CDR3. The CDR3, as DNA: TGTGCCAGCAGCCCCGCGGTGGGGGAGCAGTACTTC. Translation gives CASSPAVGEQYF. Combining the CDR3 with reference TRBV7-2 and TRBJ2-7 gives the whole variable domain GAGVSQSPSNKVTEKGKDVELRCDPISGHTALYWYRQSLGQGLEFLIYFQGNSAPDKSGLPSDRFSAERTGGSVSTLTIQRTQQEDSAVYLCASSPAVGEQYFGPGTRLTVT.

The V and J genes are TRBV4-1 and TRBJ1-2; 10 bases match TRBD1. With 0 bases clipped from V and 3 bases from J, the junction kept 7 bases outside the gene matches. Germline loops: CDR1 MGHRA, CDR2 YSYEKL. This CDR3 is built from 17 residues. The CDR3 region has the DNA TGCGCCAGCAGCCAAGATTCCCTGACAGGGGGCCACTATGGCTACACCTTC. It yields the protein CASSQDSLTGGHYGYTF.

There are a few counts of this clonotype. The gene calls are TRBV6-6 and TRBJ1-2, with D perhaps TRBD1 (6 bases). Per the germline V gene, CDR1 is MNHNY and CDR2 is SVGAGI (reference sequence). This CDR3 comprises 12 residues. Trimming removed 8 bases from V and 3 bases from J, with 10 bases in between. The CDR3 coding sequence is TGTGCCAGCCGAGGGGGGGACTATGGCTACACCTTC. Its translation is CASRGGDYGYTF.

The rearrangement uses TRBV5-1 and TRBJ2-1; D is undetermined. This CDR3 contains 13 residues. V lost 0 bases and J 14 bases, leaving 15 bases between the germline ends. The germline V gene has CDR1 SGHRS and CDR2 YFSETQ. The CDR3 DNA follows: TGCGCCAGCAGCTTGGACCCAGACAACATGGAGTTCTTC. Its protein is CASSLDPDNMEFF.

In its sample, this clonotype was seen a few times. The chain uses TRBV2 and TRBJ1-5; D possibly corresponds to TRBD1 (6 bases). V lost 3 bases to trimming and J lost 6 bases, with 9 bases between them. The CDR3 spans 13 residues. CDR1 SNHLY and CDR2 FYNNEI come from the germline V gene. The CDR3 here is CASSDRGGQPQHF. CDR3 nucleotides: TGTGCCAGCAGTGACAGGGGCGGTCAGCCCCAGCATTTT.

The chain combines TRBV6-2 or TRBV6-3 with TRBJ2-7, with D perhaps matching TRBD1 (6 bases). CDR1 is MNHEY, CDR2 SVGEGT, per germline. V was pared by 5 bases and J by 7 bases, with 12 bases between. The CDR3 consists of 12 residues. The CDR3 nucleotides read TGTGCCAGCAGTGGGACATTTGGGGAGCAGTACTTC. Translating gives CASSGTFGEQYF.

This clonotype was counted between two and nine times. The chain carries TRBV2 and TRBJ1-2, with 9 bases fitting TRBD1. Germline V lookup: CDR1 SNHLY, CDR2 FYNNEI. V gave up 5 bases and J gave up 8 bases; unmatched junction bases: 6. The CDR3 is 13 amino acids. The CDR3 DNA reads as TGTGCCAGCAGTCAGGACAGGGGTACGGGCTACACCTTC. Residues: CASSQDRGTGYTF.